The 3 T cell receptor beta chains presented below share a single source sample, sequenced in a study of CD8+ T cells in alopecia areata. The sequencing template was cDNA reverse transcribed from extracted RNA. Assay used: immunoSEQ multiplex PCR; TCRdb lists only in-frame clones, some missing. The sample includes fewer than 350,000 clones, nearly 60% of them seen just once. Specified treatment: oral pan-JAK inhibitor, 5-10 mg twice daily. The sequencing used CD4+ T cells sorted from blood, collected at week 24, from a patient treated with tofacitinib. These receptor sequences come from a human donor with alopecia areata.

This clone was seen a few times. The chain has TRBV30 and TRBJ1-5; D is ambiguous. V shed 0 bases and J shed 5 bases, with 14 bases lying between them. The CDR3 runs to 15 residues. CDR1 GTSNPN and CDR2 SVGIG come from the germline V gene (reference sequence). In DNA form, the CDR3 reads TGTGCCTGGAGTGTCCTCGTTAAGGGAGATCAGCCCCAGCATTTT. Translated: CAWSVLVKGDQPQHF.

This clone appeared once. A far more abundant clone sits one base away, making this likely a read error. This CDR3 reads CASSPRTGGNIQYF. The CDR3 DNA reads as TGTGCCAGCAGCCCCCGGACAGGGGGAAACATTCAGTACTTC. The rearrangement uses TRBV7-8 and TRBJ2-4; 10 bases match TRBD1. The CDR3 length is 14 residues. The V and J ends lost 5 bases and 6 bases, in that order; junction bases with no gene match: 4. Germline V gene sequence: CDR1 SGHVS, CDR2 FQNEAQ.

This sequence joins TRBV28 and TRBJ1-2; D call uncertain. The CDR3 has 15 amino acids. V was trimmed by 4 bases and J by 0 bases, leaving 12 bases between them. The germline V gene has CDR1 MDHEN and CDR2 SYDVKM. CDR3 sequence reads: CASSSPVLANYGYTF. In DNA form, the CDR3 reads TGTGCCAGCAGTTCCCCCGTTTTAGCTAACTATGGCTACACCTTC.